Shown below are 10 T cell receptor beta chains from a single sample sequenced in a study of blood T cell repertoires in COVID-19. Assay used: immunoSEQ multiplex PCR; TCRdb lists only in-frame clones, some missing. This table holds 55,000 to 65,000 clones, around 91% found once. Input material: peripheral blood. The receptors stem from a woman aged 55-69 years with active COVID-19.

V usage is TRBV30 and J usage is TRBJ2-3, with unresolved D. The V and J ends lost 2 bases and 3 bases respectively, with 12 bases between them. CDR3 length equals 14 residues. The V gene's germline CDR1 is GTSNPN and CDR2 SVGIG (reference sequence). CDR3 sequence: CAWSLIAGTDTQYF. CDR3 coding DNA: TGTGCCTGGAGTCTCATCGCCGGGACAGATACGCAGTATTTT.

The chain carries TRBV4-3 and TRBJ1-1; D call uncertain. The CDR3 consists of 14 residues. Trimming left V 4 bases short and J 1 base short, with 10 bases between. Germline V gene sequence: CDR1 LGHNA, CDR2 YSLEER. CDR3 in DNA: TGCGCCAGCAGCCGCTCGAGGGAGAACACTGAAGCTTTCTTT. It yields the protein CASSRSRENTEAFF.

The chain employs TRBV2 and TRBJ1-4, with D unresolved. Trimming took 2 bases from V and 8 from J, leaving 15 bases between them. CDR1 and CDR2 from the germline V gene are SNHLY and FYNNEI. The CDR3 has 15 residues. CDR3 nucleotide sequence: TGTGCCAGCAGTGAAAATTCAGTGGGCGGGGAAAAACTGTTTTTT. Its translation: CASSENSVGGEKLFF.

A remark on this clone: At one end the junction does not follow the germline gene, possibly because of a read error. The V and J genes are TRBV14 and TRBJ2-1, with 10 bases fitting TRBD2. The V gene's germline CDR1 is SGHDN and CDR2 FVKESK. The CDR3 is 22 amino acids. CDR3 nucleotide sequence: TGTGCCTGCAGCCAAGGGGGTAGCGGGGGGCGGCACTGGTTTGGATCCTACAATGAGCAGTTCTTC. This encodes CACSQGGSGGRHWFGSYNEQFF.

The chain couples TRBV10-3 to TRBJ2-7, with 8 bases aligning to TRBD1. Germline V lookup: CDR1 ENHRY, CDR2 SYGVKD. After removal of 9 bases from V and 1 base from J, the junction contained 8 bases not matched to a gene. The CDR3 contains 14 residues. For the CDR3, the DNA is TGTGCCATACGAGCAGGGGGCGCTTCCTACGAGCAGTACTTC. This codes for CAIRAGGASYEQYF.

The chain carries TRBV4-3 and TRBJ2-7; tentatively, D is TRBD1 (5 bases). Between the trimmed V and J ends, which lost 0 bases and 5 bases, there was a span of 26 bases. CDR1 is LGHNA and CDR2 is YSLEER in the germline V gene. CDR3 size: 19 residues. The CDR3, as DNA: TGCGCCAGCAGCCAAGATTCCCCTTCTTCAATTTCAGGGATCGACGAGCAGTACTTC. As protein: CASSQDSPSSISGIDEQYF.

This sequence joins TRBV7-8 and TRBJ2-2; tentative D call: TRBD2 (6 bases). V was clipped by 5 bases and J by 4 bases, with 20 bases between them. This CDR3 is 17 amino acids long. The germline gives CDR1 SGHVS, CDR2 FQNEAQ. The CDR3, as DNA: TGTGCCAGCAGCCCTCCCCGGCGGGACGCGAGCACCGGGGAGCTGTTTTTT. As protein: CASSPPRRDASTGELFF.

This chain uses TRBV18 with TRBJ1-6; 7 bases line up with TRBD1. The CDR3 is 15 residues long. Per the germline V gene, CDR1 is KGHSH and CDR2 is LQKENI. The V and J ends lost 3 bases and 6 bases, in that order; junction bases with no gene match: 5. CDR3 loop: CASSPEGASNSPLHF. The CDR3 coding sequence is TGTGCCAGCTCACCTGAGGGGGCGAGTAATTCACCCCTCCACTTT.

This clone has just one count. This chain joins TRBV3-1 (or the pseudogene TRBV3-2) and TRBJ2-3; the D gene is possibly TRBD2 (5 bases). CDR1 and CDR2 (germline): LGHDT, YNNKEL (reference sequence). Trimming shortened V by 2 bases and J by 0 bases, and 18 bases separated the two germline ends. The CDR3 length is 18 residues. Written as DNA, the CDR3 is TGTGCCAGCAGCCAACAGAGGGTGCGAGCGGTTAGCACAGATACGCAGTATTTT. It is translated as CASSQQRVRAVSTDTQYF.

V and J are TRBV6-5 and TRBJ1-4, with 10 bases lining up with TRBD1. This CDR3 has 16 residues. With V trimmed by 0 bases and J by 10 bases, 8 bases remained unmatched. CDR1 and CDR2 from the germline V gene are MNHEY and SVGAGI. CDR3 amino acids: CASSYSSGTGDLKLFF. The CDR3, as DNA: TGTGCCAGCAGTTACTCCTCTGGGACAGGGGACCTAAAACTGTTTTTT.